Sequencing of this T cell receptor beta chain was carried out in a study of technical replicates of blood from several donors. The CDR3 consists of 14 residues. With 5 bases clipped from V and 8 bases from J, the junction kept 8 bases outside the gene matches. CDR1 is MNHEY and CDR2 is SMNVEV in the germline V gene (reference sequence). Clones were sequenced by immunoSEQ multiplex PCR, and TCRdb holds only the in-frame ones, with some missing. In the table there are about 89,000 clones, around 94% of which are singletons. This clone is a singleton in its sample. The receptor comes from a human donor in good health. The sequencing input was T cells isolated from PBMCs. This chain joins TRBV27 and TRBJ2-2, with TRBD2 identical over 7 bases. Written as DNA, the CDR3 is TGTGCCAGCAGTCCCCCGGGAGGTAGTGGGGAGCTGTTTTTT. Its protein product is CASSPPGGSGELFF.